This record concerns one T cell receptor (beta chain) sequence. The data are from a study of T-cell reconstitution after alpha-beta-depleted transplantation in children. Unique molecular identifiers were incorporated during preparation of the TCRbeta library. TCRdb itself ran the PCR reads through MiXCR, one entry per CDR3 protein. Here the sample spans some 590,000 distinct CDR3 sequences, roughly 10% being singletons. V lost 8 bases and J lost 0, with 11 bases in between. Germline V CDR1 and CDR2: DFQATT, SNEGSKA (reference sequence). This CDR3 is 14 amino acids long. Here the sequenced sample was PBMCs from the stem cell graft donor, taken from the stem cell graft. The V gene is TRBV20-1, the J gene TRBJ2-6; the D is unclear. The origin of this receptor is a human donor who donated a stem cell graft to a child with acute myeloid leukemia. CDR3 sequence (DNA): TGCAGTTTGAGAAATCCCTCTGGGGCCAACGTCCTGACTTTC. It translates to CSLRNPSGANVLTF.